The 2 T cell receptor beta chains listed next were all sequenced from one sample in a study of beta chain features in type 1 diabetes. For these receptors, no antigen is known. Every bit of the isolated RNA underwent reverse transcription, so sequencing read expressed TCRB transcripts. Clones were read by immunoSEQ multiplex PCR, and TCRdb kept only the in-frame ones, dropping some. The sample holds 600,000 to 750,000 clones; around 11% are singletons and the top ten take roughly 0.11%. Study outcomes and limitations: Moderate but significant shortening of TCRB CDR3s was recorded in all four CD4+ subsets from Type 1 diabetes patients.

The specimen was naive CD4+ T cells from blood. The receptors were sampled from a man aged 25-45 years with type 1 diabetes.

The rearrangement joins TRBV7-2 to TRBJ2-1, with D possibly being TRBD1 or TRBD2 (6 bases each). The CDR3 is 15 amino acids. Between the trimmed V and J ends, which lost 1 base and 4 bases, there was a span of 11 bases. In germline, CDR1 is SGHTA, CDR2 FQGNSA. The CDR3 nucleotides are TGTGCCAGCAGCTTAGATCAGGGGAGGTACAATGAGCAGTTCTTC. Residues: CASSLDQGRYNEQFF.

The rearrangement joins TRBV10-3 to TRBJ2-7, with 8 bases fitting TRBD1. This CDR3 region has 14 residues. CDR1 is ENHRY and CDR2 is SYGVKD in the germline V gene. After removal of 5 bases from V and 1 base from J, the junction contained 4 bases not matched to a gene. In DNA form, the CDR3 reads TGTGCCATCAGTTCCGGGACAGGTTCCTACGAGCAGTACTTC. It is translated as CAISSGTGSYEQYF.